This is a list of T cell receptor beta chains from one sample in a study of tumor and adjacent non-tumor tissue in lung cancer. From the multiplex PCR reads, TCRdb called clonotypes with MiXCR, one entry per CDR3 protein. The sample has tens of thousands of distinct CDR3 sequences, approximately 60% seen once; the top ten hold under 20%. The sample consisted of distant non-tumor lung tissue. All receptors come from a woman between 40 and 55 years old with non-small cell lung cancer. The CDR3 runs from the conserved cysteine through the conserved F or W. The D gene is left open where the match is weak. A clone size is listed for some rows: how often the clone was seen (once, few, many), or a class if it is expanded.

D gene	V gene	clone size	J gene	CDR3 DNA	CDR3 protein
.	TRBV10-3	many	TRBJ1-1	TGTGCCATCAGTGATTGGGGACTCACTGAAGCTTTCTTT	CAISDWGLTEAFF
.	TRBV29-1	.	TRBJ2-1	TGCAGCATTACCGCGGGACAGATTTACAATGAGCAGTTCTTC	CSITAGQIYNEQFF
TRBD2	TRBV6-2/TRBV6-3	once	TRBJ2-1	TGTGGCAGCAGTAACATACTAGCGGGAAATCCCAATGAGCAGTTCTTC	CGSSNILAGNPNEQFF
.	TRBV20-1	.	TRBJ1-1	TGCAGTGCTAGGCGGGGGGGCGGCCTCGTGAACACTGAAGCTTTCTTT	CSARRGGGLVNTEAFF
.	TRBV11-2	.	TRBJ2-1	TGTGCCAGCGGCCGAAGCATTACGGACGGCTACAATGAGCAGTTCTTC	CASGRSITDGYNEQFF
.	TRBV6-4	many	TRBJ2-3	TGTGCCAGCAGCTCCACCCTAGGTCGGGCGCAGTATTTT	CASSSTLGRAQYF
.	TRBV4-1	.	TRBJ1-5	TGCGCCAGCAGCAGGGAAAGGGATAGCAATCAGCCCCAGCATTTT	CASSRERDSNQPQHF
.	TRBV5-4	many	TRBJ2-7	TGTGCCAGCAGCTTTGCGGGCGCCTACGAGCAGTACTTC	CASSFAGAYEQYF
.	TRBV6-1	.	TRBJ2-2	TGCGCCAGCAGTGCCTACAAGAACACCGGGGGGCTGTTTTTT	CASSAYKNTGGLFF
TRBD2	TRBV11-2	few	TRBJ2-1	TGTGCCAGCAGCCTTGCTAGCGGGCACTACAATGAGCAGTTCTTC	CASSLASGHYNEQFF
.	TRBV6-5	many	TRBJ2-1	TGTGCCAGCAGTTACCTTAGCCGGAGTGAGCAGTTCTTC	CASSYLSRSEQFF
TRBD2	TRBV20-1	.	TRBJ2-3	TGCAGTGCGGATAGCGGGACTAGCGGGACCAAGACACACACAGATACGCAGTATTTT	CSADSGTSGTKTHTDTQYF
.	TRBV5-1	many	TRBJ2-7	TGCGCCAGCAGCTTGGACATTTCCTCTTACGAGCAGTACTTC	CASSLDISSYEQYF
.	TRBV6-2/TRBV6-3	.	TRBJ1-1	TGTGCCAGCAGTCACCACAGAGGGGCTGGGCAGGATAACACTGAAGCTTTCTTT	CASSHHRGAGQDNTEAFF
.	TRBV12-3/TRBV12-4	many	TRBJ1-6	TGTGCCAGCAGTTTAGACGCAGCTAATTCACCCCTCCACTTT	CASSLDAANSPLHF
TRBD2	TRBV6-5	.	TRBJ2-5	TGTGCCAGCAGCCCCCTCAGAGGACTAGCCCAAGAGACTCAGTACTTC	CASSPLRGLAQETQYF
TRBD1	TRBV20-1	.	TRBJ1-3	TGCGATGCCCCGGACAGGGAAGGGGATAGGCACACCATATATTTT	CDAPDREGDRHTIYF
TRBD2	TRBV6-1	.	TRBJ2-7	TGTGCCAGCACCGCTAGCGGGGGGCTCCTCGAGCAGTATTTC	CASTASGGLLEQYF
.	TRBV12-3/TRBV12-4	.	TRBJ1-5	TGTGCCAGCAGTCCTAGGGGAACAGGGTTAGGTCAGCCCCAGCATTTT	CASSPRGTGLGQPQHF
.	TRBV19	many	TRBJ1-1	TGTGCCAGTAACCTGGGAGTATCTGAAGCTTTCTTT	CASNLGVSEAFF
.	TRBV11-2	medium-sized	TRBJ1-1	TGTGCCAGCAGCCCCGTAACTACTGAAGCTTTCTTT	CASSPVTTEAFF
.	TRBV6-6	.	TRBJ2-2	TGTGCCAGAAGTTTGCAGGGAATCGGGGAGCTGTTTTTT	CARSLQGIGELFF
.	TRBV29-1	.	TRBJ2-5	TGCAGCGTTTATACGGCAGTTGCCCAAGAGACCCAGTACTTC	CSVYTAVAQETQYF
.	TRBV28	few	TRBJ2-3	TGTGCCAGCGCCGAATATACGCAGTATTTT	CASAEYTQYF
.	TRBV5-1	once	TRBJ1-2	TGCGCCAGCAGCTTGGAGCCAGACTCCTATGGCTACACCTTC	CASSLEPDSYGYTF
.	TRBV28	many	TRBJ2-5	TGTGCCAGCAGTCCACTATTTAGTGTAGGCGGCGAGACCCAGTACTTC	CASSPLFSVGGETQYF
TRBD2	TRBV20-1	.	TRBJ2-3	TGCAGTGGTGATACTAGCGGGGGCCGCACAGATAAGCAGTATTTT	CSGDTSGGRTDKQYF
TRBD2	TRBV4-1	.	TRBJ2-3	TGCGCCAGCTGCCAATCCCCTATAGCGGGGGTGCTCGCAGATACGCAGTATTTT	CASCQSPIAGVLADTQYF
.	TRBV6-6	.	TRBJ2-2	TGTGTCAGCGCCCGGGACAACACCTGGGAGCTGTTTTTT	CVSARDNTWELFF
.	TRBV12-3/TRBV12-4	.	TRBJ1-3	TGTGTCAGGAGCCGGGCAGGGGATGGAAACACCATATATTTT	CVRSRAGDGNTIYF
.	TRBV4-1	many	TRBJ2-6	TGCGCCAGCAGCCAAGATGTAGGGGCGACTGGGGCCAACGTCCTGACTTTC	CASSQDVGATGANVLTF
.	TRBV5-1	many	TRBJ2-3	TGCGCCAGCAGCTTGGCCCTGGGCACAGATACGCAGTATTTT	CASSLALGTDTQYF
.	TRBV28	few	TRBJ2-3	TGTGTCAGCAGTTCCGGAGGCACAGATACGCAGTATTTT	CVSSSGGTDTQYF
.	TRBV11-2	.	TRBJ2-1	TGTCCCAGCAGTCCAAGCGGAGGGGGCGGACTTGAGCAGTTCTTC	CPSSPSGGGGLEQFF
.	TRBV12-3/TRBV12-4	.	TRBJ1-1	TGTGCCACCCCCCCCGACCCGAGCACCGAAACTTTCTTT	CATPPDPSTETFF
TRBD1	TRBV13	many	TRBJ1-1	TGTGCCAGCAGCTCGGGACAGGGGCTTGGGAACACTGAAGCTTTCTTT	CASSSGQGLGNTEAFF
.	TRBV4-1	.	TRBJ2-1	TGCGCCAGCAGCCAGAGGGGCAACTCGCAGCTCTTC	CASSQRGNSQLF
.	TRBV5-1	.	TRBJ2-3	TGCGCCAGCAGCGGGGGGACATACTCTAGCACAGATACGCAGTGTTTT	CASSGGTYSSTDTQCF
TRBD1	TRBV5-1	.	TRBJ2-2	TGCGCCGGCAGCCTCCGGACAGGGCAGGGGACCGGGGAGCTGTTTTTC	CAGSLRTGQGTGELFF
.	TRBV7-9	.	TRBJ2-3	TGTGCCAGCAGCTCCTACGGCGGGGACGCAGGTACGCAGTATTTT	CASSSYGGDAGTQYF
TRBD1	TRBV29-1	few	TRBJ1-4	TGCAGCGTTCAGACACAGGGGCAGGGTAATGAAAAACTGTTCTTT	CSVQTQGQGNEKLFF
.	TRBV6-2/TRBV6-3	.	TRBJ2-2	TGTGCCAGCTTCCAGGTGGGAGGTCCGAACACTGGGGAGCTGTTTTTT	CASFQVGGPNTGELFF
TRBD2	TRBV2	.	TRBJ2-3	TGTGCCAGCAGGTTCCTTAGCGGGGGCGCCACAGATACGCAGTATTTT	CASRFLSGGATDTQYF
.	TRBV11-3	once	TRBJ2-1	TGTGCCAGCAGCGATCCGCGACAAGCGGCCAACAACGAGCAGTTCTTC	CASSDPRQAANNEQFF
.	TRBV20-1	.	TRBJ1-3	TGCAGTGTTAGAGCCCTCAGGGGCCCGGACACGGCGAGAGACACCACATATTTT	CSVRALRGPDTARDTTYF
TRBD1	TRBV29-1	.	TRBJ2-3	TGCAACGCTTTCCAGGGGGGCACAGATACGCAGTATTTT	CNAFQGGTDTQYF
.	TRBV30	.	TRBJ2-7	TGTACCTGGAGTGAGACCGGCTACGAGAATTACTTC	CTWSETGYENYF
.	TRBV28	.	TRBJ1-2	TGTGGCAGCAACTTGGGGGTTGGTAATGGCTACACCTTC	CGSNLGVGNGYTF
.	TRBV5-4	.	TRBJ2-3	TGTGCCAGCAGCGTCGTAGCGGCAGATACGCTGTATTTT	CASSVVAADTLYF
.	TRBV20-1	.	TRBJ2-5	TGCAGAGCTAGTCGCCCAGGGGAAGAGATCCAGTACTTC	CRASRPGEEIQYF
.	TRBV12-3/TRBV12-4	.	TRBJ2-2	TGTGCCAGCAGCCATCAGAACATCGGGGAGCTGTTTTTT	CASSHQNIGELFF
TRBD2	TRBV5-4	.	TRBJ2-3	TGTGCCAGCAGCTATAGCGGGAGTGCAGATACGCAGTATTTT	CASSYSGSADTQYF
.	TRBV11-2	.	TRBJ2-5	TGTGTCAGCTGCTTGTGGGGGGCAAGTGAAGAGACCCAGTACTTC	CVSCLWGASEETQYF
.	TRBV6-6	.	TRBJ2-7	TGTGTCAGCTGGGACGCCTTGAATGAGCAATACTTC	CVSWDALNEQYF
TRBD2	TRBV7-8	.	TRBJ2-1	TGTGCCAGCAGCTTAGTATCGGGGGGGCTTAGGAACTGGTTGTTC	CASSLVSGGLRNWLF
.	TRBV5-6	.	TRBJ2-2	TGTGCAAGCAGCCTGGCCGGACCAACCGGGGTGCTGTTTTTT	CASSLAGPTGVLFF
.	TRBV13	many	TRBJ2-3	TGTGCCAGCAGCTTGGGGTTCACAGATACGCAGTATTTT	CASSLGFTDTQYF
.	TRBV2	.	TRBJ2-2	TGTGCCAGCAAGTCCGGGACCGAGAACATCGGGGAGCTGTTTTTT	CASKSGTENIGELFF
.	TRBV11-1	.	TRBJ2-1	TGTGCCAACAGCTTAAGAGTCCCGCCTATAGGAGACAGTGAGCAGTTCTTT	CANSLRVPPIGDSEQFF